Shown below are 4 T cell receptor beta chains from a single sample sequenced in a study of human T cells and chemical hapten exposure. Time point reported: patch test 2, 6 weeks after DPC sensitization. Treatment in this sample: therapeutic diphenylcyclopropenone sensitization with weekly scalp DPC. One entry per CDR3 protein results from TCRdb running MiXCR on the RACE reads. The sample lists 140,000 or so distinct CDR3 sequences, 12% occurring once. The starting material was whole blood, obtained in connection with sensitization to the hapten diphenylcyclopropenone (DPC). These receptors were taken from a woman aged 50 to 60 with alopecia areata. Some clones in this sample may be carry-over from other donors' samples.

The sample holds a few counts of this clonotype. The chain links TRBV28 to TRBJ1-1; the D is unclear. CDR3 size: 13 residues. Trimming pared 4 bases from V and 0 bases from J, leaving 6 bases between. CDR1 is MDHEN and CDR2 is SYDVKM in the germline V gene. This chain's CDR3 is CASSSAMNTEAFF. CDR3 sequence (DNA): TGTGCCAGCAGTTCGGCCATGAACACTGAAGCTTTCTTT.

The chain links TRBV11-2 to TRBJ2-1; possibly TRBD2 for D (5 bases). This CDR3 is built from 14 residues. V dropped 5 bases and J dropped 8 bases, with 16 bases sitting between them. The germline V gene encodes CDR1 SGHAT and CDR2 FQNNGV. Here the CDR3 reads CASSNGLFGHEQFF. The CDR3 DNA sequence: TGTGCCAGCAGCAATGGACTTTTTGGGCATGAGCAGTTCTTC.

The J gene is TRBJ2-2, the V gene TRBV5-1; D gene ambiguous. V was shortened by 5 bases and J by 8 bases, with 10 bases between the two germline ends. Germline V gene lookup returns CDR1 SGHRS and CDR2 YFSETQ. CDR3 size: 12 residues. CDR3 DNA: TGCGCCAGCAGACCGGAACGAGGGGAGCTGTTTTTT. Translating it yields CASRPERGELFF.

In this sample, this clonotype turned up many times. The chain carries TRBV18 and TRBJ1-5, with a tentative D call TRBD1 (5 bases). From germline, CDR1 is KGHSH and CDR2 LQKENI. The CDR3 is made up of 15 amino acids. The V end was cut by 2 bases, the J end by 1 base, with 9 bases between. The CDR3 is CASSPAGTSNQPQHF. The CDR3 region has the DNA TGTGCCAGCTCACCAGCGGGGACCAGCAATCAGCCCCAGCATTTT.